One sample yielded the 8 T cell receptor beta chains listed below, sequenced in a study of cytomegalovirus exposure and HLA in healthy donors. With 60 Vbeta and 13 Jbeta primers, the PCR was carried out. Profiled with immunoSEQ multiplex PCR; TCRdb holds only in-frame clones, not every one. Of around 150,000 clones in the sample, roughly 80% were seen once. Sequences were obtained from PBMCs. The receptors were gathered from a man aged 40-49 years in good health and CMV-seronegative.

The J gene is TRBJ1-3, the V gene TRBV4-3; TRBD1 aligns across 11 bases. The CDR3 contains 15 residues. Germline CDR1 is LGHNA and CDR2 is YSLEER. The J segment lost 6 bases and the V segment lost 4 bases, leaving 5 bases of the junction unmatched. The CDR3 region has the DNA TGCGCCAGCAGCCCCGGACAGGGGGCGTCAAACACCATATATTTT. As protein: CASSPGQGASNTIYF.

The CDR3 bases are TGTGCCAGCTCCAATAGCGGGAGTGCGAAGACCCAGTACTTC. Its translation is CASSNSGSAKTQYF. The genes are TRBV6-5 and TRBJ2-5; TRBD2 aligns across 9 bases. Germline trimming cut 8 bases from V and 6 bases from J; bases unmatched to any gene: 10. The V gene's germline CDR1 is MNHEY and CDR2 SVGAGI. CDR3 length equals 14 residues.

The chain has TRBV7-2 and TRBJ1-4, with 7 bases identical to TRBD1. This CDR3 is built from 14 residues. With 5 bases clipped from V and 8 bases from J, the junction kept 8 bases outside the gene matches. From germline, CDR1 is SGHTA and CDR2 FQGNSA. The CDR3 region is CASSPGQPGEKLFF. CDR3 DNA sequence: TGTGCCAGCAGCCCGGGACAGCCCGGGGAAAAACTGTTTTTT.

This chain links TRBV7-9 with TRBJ2-7; a weak D match, TRBD1 (6 bases). This CDR3 is built from 18 residues. V lost 1 base and J lost 3, with 22 bases in between. Germline-derived CDR1 and CDR2 are SEHNR and FQNEAQ (reference sequence). CDR3 nucleotide sequence: TGTGCCAGCAGCTTAGACCCCCTAGGGGGAGCCCGGGGCTACGAGCAGTACTTC. This translates into CASSLDPLGGARGYEQYF. The whole variable domain, filled in from reference TRBV7-9 and TRBJ2-7, reads DTGVSQNPRHKITKRGQNVTFRCDPISEHNRLYWYRQTLGQGPEFLTYFQNEAQLEKSRLLSDRFSAERPKGSFSTLEIQRTEQGDSAMYLCASSLDPLGGARGYEQYFGPGTRLTVT.

The chain couples TRBV10-3 to TRBJ2-7; D not resolved. This CDR3 contains 12 residues. The germline V and J ends were trimmed by 4 bases and 5 bases, with 9 bases remaining between them. Per the germline V gene, CDR1 is ENHRY and CDR2 is SYGVKD. The CDR3 loop reads CAISARLDEQYF. CDR3 nucleotides: TGTGCCATCAGTGCGCGGCTAGACGAGCAGTACTTC.

The chain recombines TRBV11-2 with TRBJ2-5, with D unclear. The CDR3 is made up of 12 amino acids. The germline gives CDR1 SGHAT, CDR2 FQNNGV. Trimming removed 0 bases from V and 4 bases from J, with 3 bases in between. The DNA for the CDR3 is TGTGCCAGCAGCTTAGATCGAGAGACCCAGTACTTC. Translated: CASSLDRETQYF. The entire variable domain, with the rest obtained from reference TRBV11-2 and TRBJ2-5, is as follows: EAGVAQSPRYKIIEKRQSVAFWCNPISGHATLYWYQQILGQGPKLLIQFQNNGVVDDSQLPKDRFSAERLKGVDSTLKIQPAKLEDSAVYLCASSLDRETQYFGPGTRLLVL.

V and J are TRBV6-1 and TRBJ2-3; TRBD1 might be the D (5 bases). Germline CDR1 MNHNS, CDR2 SASEGT. The CDR3 loop spans 16 amino acids. Trimming took 3 bases from V and 4 from J, leaving 17 bases between them. CDR3 region: CASSEGLLQGADTQYF. The CDR3 nucleotides read TGTGCCAGCAGTGAGGGCCTTTTGCAGGGTGCAGATACGCAGTATTTT.

This chain uses TRBV7-9 with TRBJ2-7; TRBD2 aligns across 8 bases. Germline CDR1 SEHNR, CDR2 FQNEAQ (reference sequence). The length of the CDR3 is 15 residues. Trimming cost V 7 bases and J 3 bases; bases outside gene matches: 11. The CDR3 region is CASTGGGREGYEQYF. The CDR3 DNA follows: TGTGCCAGCACCGGGGGGGGCAGGGAGGGCTACGAGCAGTACTTC.